The 21 T cell receptor beta chains reported below all come from one sample, sequenced in a study of blood T cell repertoires in COVID-19. The repertoire was sequenced with immunoSEQ multiplex PCR; TCRdb's copy has only in-frame clones and lacks some. The sample consists of under 200,000 clones, roughly 85% of them appearing once. What was sequenced was PBMCs or T cells enriched from blood (not recorded which). These receptors were obtained from a woman aged 70-85 years in a cohort exposed to, infected with or recovered from COVID-19 (not recorded which).

This chain connects TRBV29-1 to TRBJ2-7; no firm D call. In germline, CDR1 is SQVTM, CDR2 ANQGSEA. The CDR3 runs 11 residues. The V gene lost 4 bases and the J gene lost 7 bases, with 11 bases spanning the gap. CDR3 region: CSVVWSEEQYF. Here the CDR3 DNA reads TGCAGCGTTGTTTGGAGCGAAGAGCAGTACTTC.

The V and J genes are TRBV4-2 and TRBJ1-3, with D uncertain. V was pared by 2 bases and J by 4 bases, with 6 bases between. The CDR3 totals 13 residues. Germline V gene data show CDR1 as LGHNA and CDR2 as YNFKEQ. The CDR3 DNA reads as TGTGCCAGCAGCCAACGCAGGGGAAACACCATATATTTT. It codes for CASSQRRGNTIYF.

The chain is built from TRBV7-3 and TRBJ2-1, with 7 nucleotides matching TRBD2. J was trimmed by 7 bases and V by 3 bases; bases with no gene match: 15. The V gene's germline CDR1 is SGHTA and CDR2 FQGTGA. The CDR3 runs to 17 residues. The CDR3 DNA follows: TGTGCCAGCAGCTTCTCCCGGGGAGGGGCAGGGAAGAATGAGCAGTTCTTC. Translating gives CASSFSRGGAGKNEQFF.

This clone was picked up one time. The chain has TRBV6-5 and TRBJ1-1, with D possibly matching TRBD1 (6 bases). CDR3 length equals 13 residues. Trimming took 6 bases from V and 5 from J, leaving 13 bases between them. Germline lookup yields CDR1 MNHEY and CDR2 SVGAGI. Here the CDR3 reads CASRPTGQTEAFF. CDR3 coding DNA: TGTGCCAGCAGGCCGACAGGTCAAACTGAAGCTTTCTTT.

This clone was counted ten times or more. This chain uses TRBV19 with TRBJ2-2, with D possibly TRBD1 on 5 matching bases. The length of the CDR3 is 16 residues. The V end was cut by 3 bases, the J end by 5 bases, with 16 bases between. From germline, CDR1 is LNHDA and CDR2 SQIVND (reference sequence). The CDR3 DNA is TGTGCCAGTAGTATTCGAACAGGTTTTCAGACCGGGGAGCTGTTTTTT. Protein: CASSIRTGFQTGELFF.

The V call is TRBV21-1, the J call TRBJ1-5; whether TRBD1, the table's D call, matches the DNA was not checked. TRBV21-1 counts as a pseudogene. CDR3 length equals 18 residues. The CDR3 sequence is CASSKVLHRVGLNQPQHF. CDR3 nucleotides: TGTGCCAGCAGCAAAGTTCTTCACAGGGTGGGCTTAAATCAGCCCCAGCATTTT.

The chain employs TRBV7-9 and TRBJ1-6; possible D gene TRBD1, 6 bases. The CDR3 has 18 residues. The V gene's germline CDR1 is SEHNR and CDR2 FQNEAQ (reference sequence). V dropped 8 bases and J dropped 0 bases, with 20 bases sitting between them. The CDR3 DNA is TGTGCCAGCGGGGGCGTGGGAAAAAGAAGCTCCTATAATTCACCCCTCCACTTT. Its translation: CASGGVGKRSSYNSPLHF.

This clone was counted a single time. This chain uses TRBV12-5 with TRBJ2-5; D is uncertain. The CDR3 is made up of 12 amino acids. The V gene lost 0 bases and the J gene lost 5 bases, with 4 bases spanning the gap. Germline values: CDR1 LGHNT, CDR2 FRNRAP. The CDR3 nucleotides are TGTGCTAGTGGTTTGGTAGAGGAGACCCAGTACTTC. Translation: CASGLVEETQYF.

J is TRBJ1-1 and V is TRBV29-1; TRBD1 matches at 7 bases. Trimming cost V 1 base and J 7 bases; bases outside gene matches: 12. The germline CDR1 and CDR2 sequences are SQVTM and ANQGSEA. This CDR3 is 15 amino acids long. CDR3 sequence: CSVEGGPGQRDEAFF. CDR3 nucleotides: TGCAGCGTTGAAGGAGGCCCGGGACAGCGTGATGAAGCTTTCTTT.

The chain employs TRBV28 and TRBJ1-3; TRBD1 agrees at 8 bases. J lost 2 bases, V lost 4 bases, and 4 bases had no gene match. Germline V gene data show CDR1 as MDHEN and CDR2 as SYDVKM. CDR3 length: 15 amino acids. CDR3 region: CASSSGGWTGNTIYF. DNA for the CDR3: TGTGCCAGCAGTTCAGGGGGCTGGACTGGAAACACCATATATTTT.

V usage is TRBV6-5 and J usage is TRBJ1-3; TRBD1 aligns across 7 bases. CDR3 size: 15 residues. V lost 6 bases and J lost 0; bases outside the gene matches: 5. Germline V gives CDR1 MNHEY, CDR2 SVGAGI. The CDR3 spells CASRPTGSSGNTIYF. The CDR3 DNA sequence: TGTGCCAGCAGGCCGACAGGGAGCTCTGGAAACACCATATATTTT.

V is TRBV18 and J is TRBJ2-3; D uncertain. The CDR3 totals 13 residues. Trimming left V 2 bases short and J 3 bases short, with 6 bases between. The V gene's germline CDR1 is KGHSH and CDR2 LQKENI. This CDR3 is CASSPGQTDTQYF. In nucleotides, the CDR3 is TGTGCCAGCTCACCAGGGCAGACAGATACGCAGTATTTT.

V usage is TRBV9 and J usage is TRBJ1-1; a weak D match, TRBD1 (6 bases). V lost 0 bases to trimming and J lost 5 bases, with 11 bases between them. Germline lookup yields CDR1 SGDLS and CDR2 YYNGEE. There are 14 residues in the CDR3. The DNA of the CDR3 is TGTGCCAGCAGCGTAGGGGTAGGGGGTACTGAAGCTTTCTTT. Translation gives CASSVGVGGTEAFF.

This chain joins TRBV6-2 or TRBV6-3 and TRBJ2-5; 7 bases fit TRBD1. Germline trimming cut 5 bases from V and 0 bases from J; bases unmatched to any gene: 6. This CDR3 spans 15 amino acids. Germline lookup yields CDR1 MNHEY and CDR2 SVGEGT. The CDR3 DNA sequence: TGTGCCAGCAGTACGGACAGGAAGTACCAAGAGACCCAGTACTTC. It encodes CASSTDRKYQETQYF.

This clone has more than one count but fewer than ten. The sample carries other DNA sequences with the same CDR3. V usage is TRBV5-1 and J usage is TRBJ2-2; D ambiguous. The CDR3 has 15 amino acids. V was clipped by 0 bases and J by 0 bases, with 6 bases between them. Germline V gene data show CDR1 as SGHRS and CDR2 as YFSETQ. The CDR3 spells CASSLGTANTGELFF. As DNA, the CDR3 is TGCGCCAGCAGCTTGGGCACAGCGAACACCGGGGAGCTGTTTTTT.

V gene TRBV2 combines with J gene TRBJ1-5; TRBD1 aligns across 8 bases. From germline, CDR1 is SNHLY and CDR2 FYNNEI. V shed 10 bases, J shed 0 bases, and the junction held 2 bases outside the gene matches. The CDR3 is 13 amino acids. This CDR3 reads CATGQASNQPQHF. Here the CDR3 DNA reads TGTGCCACGGGACAGGCTAGCAATCAGCCCCAGCATTTT. Using reference TRBV2 and TRBJ1-5 for the parts outside the CDR3, the full variable domain is EPEVTQTPSHQVTQMGQEVILRCVPISNHLYFYWYRQILGQKVEFLVSFYNNEISEKSEIFDDQFSVERPDGSNFTLKIRSTKLEDSAMYFCATGQASNQPQHFGDGTRLSIL.

The gene calls are TRBV25-1 and TRBJ2-1; TRBD1 matches at 7 bases. With V trimmed by 5 bases and J by 8 bases, 3 bases remained unmatched. Germline V gene data show CDR1 as MGHDK and CDR2 as SYGVNS. The CDR3 sequence is 12 residues long. Here the CDR3 reads CASSRQGDEQFF. In DNA, the CDR3 is TGTGCCAGCAGTCGACAGGGAGATGAGCAGTTCTTC.

The V gene is TRBV4-1, the J gene TRBJ1-6, with a tentative D call TRBD1 (6 bases). Germline V lookup: CDR1 MGHRA, CDR2 YSYEKL. This CDR3 has 15 amino acids. V was trimmed by 4 bases and J by 3 bases, leaving 10 bases between them. The CDR3 region is CASSLGQNYNSPLHF. CDR3 sequence (DNA): TGCGCCAGCAGCCTCGGACAGAACTATAATTCACCCCTCCACTTT.

The sample holds one count of this clone. This chain links TRBV10-2 with TRBJ1-2, with no clear D. With 3 bases removed from V and 4 bases from J, the gap between germline ends came to 12 bases. The germline CDR1 and CDR2 sequences are WSHSY and SAAADI. CDR3 length equals 14 residues. The CDR3 loop reads CASSENRPSYGYTF. DNA of the CDR3: TGCGCCAGCAGTGAAAACAGACCGAGCTATGGCTACACCTTC.

The CDR3 is CASSFLTDIGYTF. The CDR3 DNA reads as TGTGCCAGCAGCTTTCTTACAGATATCGGCTACACCTTC. The chain uses TRBV7-8 and TRBJ1-2; D gene unclear. Per the germline V gene, CDR1 is SGHVS and CDR2 is FQNEAQ. V was clipped by 3 bases and J by 8 bases, with 13 bases between them. This CDR3 contains 13 residues.

This clone was counted once. This chain links TRBV9 with TRBJ2-3; D ambiguous. The CDR3 runs 14 residues. From germline, CDR1 is SGDLS and CDR2 YYNGEE. Trimming cost V 2 bases and J 3 bases, with 10 bases left between them. CDR3 DNA sequence: TGTGCCAGCAGCGTGGATCAGAGGACAGATACGCAGTATTTT. Translating it yields CASSVDQRTDTQYF. The full variable domain, in which reference TRBV9 and TRBJ2-3 provide the parts outside the CDR3, is DSGVTQTPKHLITATGQRVTLRCSPRSGDLSVYWYQQSLDQGLQFLIQYYNGEERAKGNILERFSAQQFPDLHSELNLSSLELGDSALYFCASSVDQRTDTQYFGPGTRLTVL.